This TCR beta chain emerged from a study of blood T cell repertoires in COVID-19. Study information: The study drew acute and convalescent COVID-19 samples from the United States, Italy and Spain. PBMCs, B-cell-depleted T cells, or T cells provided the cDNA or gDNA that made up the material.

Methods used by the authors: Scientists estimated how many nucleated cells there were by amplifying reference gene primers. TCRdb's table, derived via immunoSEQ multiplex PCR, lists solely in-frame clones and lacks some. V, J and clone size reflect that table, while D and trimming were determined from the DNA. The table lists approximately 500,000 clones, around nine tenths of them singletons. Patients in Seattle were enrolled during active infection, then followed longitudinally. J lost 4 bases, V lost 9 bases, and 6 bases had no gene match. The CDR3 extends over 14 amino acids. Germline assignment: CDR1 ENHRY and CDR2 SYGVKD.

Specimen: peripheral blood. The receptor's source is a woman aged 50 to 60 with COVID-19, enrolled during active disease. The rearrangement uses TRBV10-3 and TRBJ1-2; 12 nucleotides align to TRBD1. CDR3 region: CAIQGTGGIYGYTF. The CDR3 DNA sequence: TGTGCCATTCAAGGGACAGGGGGCATCTATGGCTACACCTTC.